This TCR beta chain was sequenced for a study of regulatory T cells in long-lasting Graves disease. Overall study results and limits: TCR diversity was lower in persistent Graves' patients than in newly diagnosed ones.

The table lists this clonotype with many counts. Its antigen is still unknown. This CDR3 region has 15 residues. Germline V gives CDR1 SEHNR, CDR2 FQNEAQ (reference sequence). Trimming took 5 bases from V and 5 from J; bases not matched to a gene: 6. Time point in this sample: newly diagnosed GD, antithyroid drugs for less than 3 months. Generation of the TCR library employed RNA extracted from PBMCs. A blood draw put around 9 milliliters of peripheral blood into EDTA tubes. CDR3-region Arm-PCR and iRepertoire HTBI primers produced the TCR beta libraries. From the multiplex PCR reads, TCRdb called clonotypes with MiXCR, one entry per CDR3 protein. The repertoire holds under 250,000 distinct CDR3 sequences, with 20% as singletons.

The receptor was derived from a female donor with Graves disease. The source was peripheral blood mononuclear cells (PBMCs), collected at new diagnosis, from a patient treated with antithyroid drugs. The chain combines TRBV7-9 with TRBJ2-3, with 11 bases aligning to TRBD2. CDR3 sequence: CASSGGTSGKDTQYF. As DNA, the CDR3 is TGTGCCAGCAGCGGCGGGACTAGCGGTAAAGATACGCAGTATTTT.